Presented here are 12 T cell receptor beta chains from one specimen sequenced in a study of blood T cell repertoires in COVID-19. TCRdb's table, derived via immunoSEQ multiplex PCR, lists solely in-frame clones and lacks some. The data contain 300,000 to 350,000 clones, 88% of them singletons. Sequenced sample: peripheral blood. These receptors came from a woman between 25 and 40 years old with COVID-19, enrolled during active disease.

The chain links TRBV11-2 to TRBJ1-2; 9 positions match TRBD1. This CDR3 has 14 amino acids. V lost 5 bases to trimming and J lost 8 bases; unmatched junction nucleotides: 9. CDR1 is SGHAT, CDR2 FQNNGV, per germline. The CDR3 DNA follows: TGTGCCAGCAGCCCTCGGACAGGGGTAGGAGGCTACACCTTC. This gives the protein CASSPRTGVGGYTF.

This chain connects TRBV6-5 to TRBJ2-1; D unresolved. Trimming removed 6 bases at V and 4 bases at J, with 16 bases between. Germline CDR1 is MNHEY and CDR2 is SVGAGI. There are 15 residues in the CDR3. The CDR3 loop is CASSLGPNLYNEQFF. The CDR3 DNA is TGTGCCAGCAGCCTAGGCCCTAACTTGTACAATGAGCAGTTCTTC.

V usage is TRBV5-8 and J usage is TRBJ1-3; 7 nucleotides line up with TRBD1. Trimming removed 4 bases from V and 4 bases from J; junction bases left unmatched: 8. This CDR3 is built from 15 residues. The V gene's germline CDR1 is SGHTS and CDR2 YDEGEE. CDR3 nucleotide sequence: TGTGCCAGCAGCCTTGGGACAGCGTGGGGAAACACCATATATTTT. Translation: CASSLGTAWGNTIYF.

V and J are TRBV3-1 (or the pseudogene TRBV3-2) and TRBJ1-2; TRBD1 matches at 10 bases. The CDR3 extends over 16 amino acids. V dropped 5 bases and J dropped 5; count of bases not matched to a gene: 11. CDR1 LGHDT and CDR2 YNNKEL come from the germline V gene (reference sequence). CDR3 DNA sequence: TGTGCCAGCAGCGGGACAGGGGACGGTCGCACGTATGGCTACACCTTC. It translates to CASSGTGDGRTYGYTF.

In this sample, this clone turned up once. This chain connects TRBV29-1 to TRBJ2-1, with a weak D call TRBD1 (5 bases). The CDR3 consists of 11 residues. In germline, CDR1 is SQVTM, CDR2 ANQGSEA. V was cut by 8 bases and J by 8 bases, with 13 bases left in between. The CDR3 here is CSSTRGDEQFF. CDR3 DNA: TGCAGCTCCACAAGGGGTGATGAGCAGTTCTTC.

V usage is TRBV19 and J usage is TRBJ1-2; no clear D. The germline V and J ends were trimmed by 3 bases and 0 bases, with 8 bases remaining between them. Germline CDR1 and CDR2: LNHDA and SQIVND (reference sequence). The CDR3 is made up of 14 amino acids. The CDR3 coding sequence is TGTGCCAGTAGTATTGGCAGGTCTAACTATGGCTACACCTTC. This sequence encodes CASSIGRSNYGYTF.

The rearrangement links TRBV6-5 to TRBJ1-4; TRBD1 aligns across 8 bases. The CDR3 is 11 residues long. Germline-derived CDR1 and CDR2 are MNHEY and SVGAGI. J was trimmed by 10 bases and V by 5 bases; bases with no gene match: 0. CDR3 residues: CASSTGGKLFF. The CDR3 nucleotides read TGTGCCAGCAGTACAGGGGGAAAACTGTTTTTT.

The chain links TRBV28 to TRBJ1-3; no reliable D call. Germline assignment: CDR1 MDHEN and CDR2 SYDVKM. Trimming took 7 bases from V and 4 from J, leaving 11 bases between them. This CDR3 contains 13 residues. The chain's CDR3 is CASKVAGGNTIYF. The CDR3, as DNA: TGTGCCAGCAAGGTGGCGGGAGGAAACACCATATATTTT.

The chain joins TRBV11-2 to TRBJ2-5; 7 nucleotides agree with TRBD2. The CDR3 is made up of 15 amino acids. Germline assignment: CDR1 SGHAT and CDR2 FQNNGV. V dropped 5 bases and J dropped 5; count of bases not matched to a gene: 11. CDR3 amino acids: CASSGVTSSDETQYF. For the CDR3, the DNA is TGTGCCAGCAGCGGGGTGACTAGCAGCGATGAGACCCAGTACTTC. Looking up the rest from reference TRBV11-2 and TRBJ2-5 gives the full variable domain: EAGVAQSPRYKIIEKRQSVAFWCNPISGHATLYWYQQILGQGPKLLIQFQNNGVVDDSQLPKDRFSAERLKGVDSTLKIQPAKLEDSAVYLCASSGVTSSDETQYFGPGTRLLVL.

The V and J genes are TRBV5-6 and TRBJ2-2; the match to TRBD2 covers 8 bases. Germline loops: CDR1 SGHDT, CDR2 YYEEEE. CDR3 length: 16 amino acids. After removal of 4 bases from V and 7 bases from J, the junction contained 12 bases not matched to a gene. The DNA of the CDR3 is TGTGCCAGCAGCCCGACCGGGGGGGCGCGGGACGGGGAGCTGTTTTTT. It is translated as CASSPTGGARDGELFF. The whole variable domain, remainder taken from reference TRBV5-6 and TRBJ2-2, is DAGVTQSPTHLIKTRGQQVTLRCSPKSGHDTVSWYQQALGQGPQFIFQYYEEEERQRGNFPDRFSGHQFPNYSSELNVNALLLGDSALYLCASSPTGGARDGELFFGEGSRLTVL.

The rearrangement uses TRBV14 and TRBJ2-1; 13 positions match TRBD2. CDR1 and CDR2 from the germline V gene are SGHDN and FVKESK. The V and J ends lost 1 base and 11 bases, in that order; junction bases with no gene match: 8. CDR3 size: 16 residues. This chain's CDR3 is CASSQAGLAGVNQQFF. The CDR3 DNA reads TGTGCCAGCAGCCAAGCCGGACTAGCGGGGGTTAATCAGCAGTTCTTC.

This chain uses TRBV27 with TRBJ1-1, with D maybe TRBD1 (5 bases). In germline, CDR1 is MNHEY, CDR2 SMNVEV (reference sequence). The CDR3 has 14 residues. Between the trimmed V and J ends, which lost 6 bases and 4 bases, there was a span of 15 bases. CDR3 residues: CASRRGELGTEAFF. DNA for the CDR3: TGTGCCAGCAGGCGGGGGGAATTGGGCACTGAAGCTTTCTTT.